The sequence of this TCR beta chain was determined in a study of patients and donors after allogeneic stem cell transplantation. TCRdb re-called the RT-PCR reads with MiXCR, one entry per CDR3 protein. This table has about 960,000 distinct CDR3 sequences, 15% to 20% appearing once. The clonotype comes from a human donor who was either an allogeneic HSCT recipient or a stem cell or donor lymphocyte infusion donor (not recorded which). It is not recorded whose cells these are; they may come from a transplant donor. The sequencing sample was made of blood, either unsorted or a sorted T cell fraction (not recorded which).

The DNA for the CDR3 is TGTGCCAGCAGCTTAGATTATTGGGGCCAGTACTTC. This codes for CASSLDYWGQYF. This rearrangement joins TRBV11-2 to TRBJ2-5, with unresolved D. The CDR3 contains 12 residues. Trimming cost V 0 bases and J 10 bases, with 9 bases left between them. Germline CDR1 reads SGHAT; CDR2 reads FQNNGV. The full variable domain, in which reference TRBV11-2 and TRBJ2-5 provide the parts outside the CDR3, is EAGVAQSPRYKIIEKRQSVAFWCNPISGHATLYWYQQILGQGPKLLIQFQNNGVVDDSQLPKDRFSAERLKGVDSTLKIQPAKLEDSAVYLCASSLDYWGQYFGPGTRLLVL.